The 14 T cell receptor beta chains below were found in one sample sequenced in a study of T cell responses to AZD1222 COVID-19 vaccine. TCRdb's copy holds only in-frame clones and misses some; the assay was immunoSEQ multiplex PCR. Of about 81,000 clones listed, less than 95% are singletons. Sequenced material: peripheral blood, taken 28 days after the second AZD1222 dose. The receptor set was obtained from an adult who received the AZD1222 COVID-19 vaccine.

The chain employs TRBV27 and TRBJ1-5; D is uncertain. Germline CDR1 reads MNHEY; CDR2 reads SMNVEV (reference sequence). V dropped 3 bases and J dropped 1 base, with 7 bases sitting between them. The CDR3 length is 14 residues. The CDR3 region has the DNA TGTGCCAGCAGTTTGCGAAGGAGCAATCAGCCCCAGCATTTT. Protein sequence: CASSLRRSNQPQHF.

This clone was detected a few times. The chain employs TRBV19 and TRBJ1-6; 10 bases line up with TRBD1. CDR1 and CDR2 (germline): LNHDA, SQIVND (reference sequence). V lost 7 bases to trimming and J lost 10 bases; unmatched junction nucleotides: 7. CDR3 size: 14 residues. The CDR3 DNA reads TGTGCCAGTACTCCAGGACAGGGGGTATCACCCCTCCACTTT. It codes for CASTPGQGVSPLHF.

The chain employs TRBV19 and TRBJ1-4; D unresolved. The CDR3 loop spans 13 amino acids. V was shortened by 10 bases and J by 5 bases, with 14 bases between the two germline ends. Looked up from germline, CDR1 is LNHDA and CDR2 is SQIVND (reference sequence). The DNA of the CDR3 is TGTGCCACAATGCGGACCTCCAATGAAAAACTGTTTTTT. It translates to CATMRTSNEKLFF.

V is TRBV7-9 and J is TRBJ2-7, with a weak D call TRBD2 (5 bases). Germline CDR1 is SEHNR and CDR2 is FQNEAQ (reference sequence). The CDR3 sequence is 17 residues long. V was pared by 5 bases and J by 0 bases, with 20 bases between. The CDR3 bases are TGTGCCAGCAGCGGGCCTTCGAGGGTTCCCCTCTCCTACGAGCAGTACTTC. Protein: CASSGPSRVPLSYEQYF.

This clone showed up just a few times. This chain uses TRBV2 with TRBJ2-7; no clear D gene. CDR3 length: 12 amino acids. Trimming pared 1 base from V and 8 bases from J, leaving 9 bases between. Per the germline V gene, CDR1 is SNHLY and CDR2 is FYNNEI. The CDR3 bases are TGTGCCAGCAGTGAAGGCGCGGCCCAGCAGTACTTC. Its protein product is CASSEGAAQQYF.

This chain links TRBV6-5 with TRBJ1-2; D remains ambiguous. The length of the CDR3 is 13 residues. Trimming pared 6 bases from V and 8 bases from J, leaving 16 bases between. Germline V CDR1 and CDR2: MNHEY, SVGAGI. The CDR3 spells CASSWRTARGYTF. For the CDR3, the DNA is TGTGCCAGCAGCTGGCGGACTGCTAGGGGCTACACCTTC.

The chain is built from TRBV2 and TRBJ2-5; D is unclear. CDR1 is SNHLY, CDR2 FYNNEI, per germline. The CDR3 has 11 amino acids. Trimming pared 7 bases from V and 0 bases from J, leaving 3 bases between. The CDR3 sequence is CASKYQETQYF. CDR3 nucleotides: TGTGCCAGCAAGTACCAAGAGACCCAGTACTTC.

V is TRBV19 and J is TRBJ1-6; D perhaps matches TRBD1 (5 bases). The CDR3 sequence is 14 residues long. Germline values: CDR1 LNHDA, CDR2 SQIVND (reference sequence). Trimming removed 5 bases from V and 8 bases from J, with 13 bases in between. The CDR3 region has the DNA TGTGCCAGTAGTCGGAGGGAGACAGATTCACCCCTCCACTTT. Translated: CASSRRETDSPLHF.

This clone has only a few counts. V is TRBV5-4 and J is TRBJ1-1; perhaps TRBD1 as D (5 bases). Germline V gives CDR1 SGHNT, CDR2 YYREEE (reference sequence). CDR3 length: 13 residues. Trimming left V 4 bases short and J 3 bases short, with 10 bases between. CDR3 sequence reads: CASSRGMDTEAFF. Here the CDR3 DNA reads TGTGCCAGCAGCAGGGGCATGGACACTGAAGCTTTCTTT.

The chain recombines TRBV20-1 with TRBJ1-2; no reliable D call. The CDR3 has 10 amino acids. Germline CDR1 DFQATT, CDR2 SNEGSKA (reference sequence). V lost 6 bases, J lost 6 bases, and 8 bases lay in between. CDR3 residues: CSAGTDGYTF. The CDR3 bases are TGCAGTGCCGGCACCGATGGCTACACCTTC.

The J gene is TRBJ2-3, the V gene TRBV28; a possible D gene is TRBD1 (6 bases). V lost 5 bases and J 5 bases, leaving 14 bases between the germline ends. The CDR3 runs to 14 residues. The germline V gene encodes CDR1 MDHEN and CDR2 SYDVKM. CDR3 loop: CASSILQGKDTQYF. The CDR3, as DNA: TGTGCCAGCAGTATCCTACAGGGTAAAGATACGCAGTATTTT. The variable domain in full, with the rest retrieved from reference TRBV28 and TRBJ2-3, is DVKVTQSSRYLVKRTGEKVFLECVQDMDHENMFWYRQDPGLGLRLIYFSYDVKMKEKGDIPEGYSVSREKKERFSLILESASTNQTSMYLCASSILQGKDTQYFGPGTRLTVL.

The V and J genes are TRBV15 and TRBJ2-2; D is unresolved. Trimming shortened V by 0 bases and J by 3 bases, and 5 bases separated the two germline ends. Germline V gives CDR1 LNHNV, CDR2 YYDKDF (reference sequence). The CDR3 extends over 14 amino acids. This CDR3 is CATSRDVDTGELFF. Here the CDR3 DNA reads TGTGCCACCAGCAGAGACGTAGACACCGGGGAGCTGTTTTTT.

The genes are TRBV29-1 and TRBJ2-7, with 9 bases identical to TRBD1. The CDR3 sequence is 12 residues long. Germline V gene sequence: CDR1 SQVTM, CDR2 ANQGSEA. The V and J ends lost 7 bases and 3 bases, in that order; junction bases with no gene match: 4. The CDR3 loop is CSAQTGGYEQYF. CDR3 nucleotides: TGCAGCGCCCAGACAGGGGGCTACGAGCAGTACTTC.

This sequence joins TRBV25-1 and TRBJ1-3, with 9 bases identical to TRBD1. CDR3 length: 17 residues. The V and J ends lost 5 bases and 0 bases, in that order; junction bases with no gene match: 8. Germline CDR1 is MGHDK and CDR2 is SYGVNS. The CDR3 DNA is TGTGCCAGCAGTCCCCCGGGACAGGGACCCTCTGGAAACACCATATATTTT. This sequence encodes CASSPPGQGPSGNTIYF.